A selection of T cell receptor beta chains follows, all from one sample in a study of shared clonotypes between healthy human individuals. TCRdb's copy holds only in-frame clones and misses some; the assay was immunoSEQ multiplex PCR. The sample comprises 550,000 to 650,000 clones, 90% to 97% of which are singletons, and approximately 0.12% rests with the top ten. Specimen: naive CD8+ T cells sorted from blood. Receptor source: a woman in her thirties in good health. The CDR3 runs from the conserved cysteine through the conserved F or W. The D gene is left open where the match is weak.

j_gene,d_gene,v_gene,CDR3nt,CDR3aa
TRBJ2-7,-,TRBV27,TGTGCCAGCAGTCCCACAGGGTTCCACGAGCAGTACTTC,CASSPTGFHEQYF
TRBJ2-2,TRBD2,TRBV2,TGTGCCTGCCCCCGGATAGCGGGAGGTGAATCCACCGGGGAGCTGTTTTTT,CACPRIAGGESTGELFF
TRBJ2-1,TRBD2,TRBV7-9,TGTGCCAGCATCCCACAAGGCGGGAGGGTCCCTTACAATGAGCAGTTCTTC,CASIPQGGRVPYNEQFF
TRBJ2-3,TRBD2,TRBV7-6,TGTGCCAGCAGTTTTAGCGGGGCCACAGATACGCAGTATTTT,CASSFSGATDTQYF
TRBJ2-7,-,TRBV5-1,TGCGCCAGCATCCCGGACAGCAGCTACGAGCAGTACTTC,CASIPDSSYEQYF
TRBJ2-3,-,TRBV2,TGTGCCAGCAGTGACCCGGAAGATACGCAGTATTTT,CASSDPEDTQYF
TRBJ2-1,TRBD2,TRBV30,TGTGCCTGGACGAAACTAGCGGAGTACAATGAGCAGTTCTTC,CAWTKLAEYNEQFF
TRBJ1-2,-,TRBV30,TGTGCCTGGAGTGTACAGGCTGATTATGGCTACACCTTC,CAWSVQADYGYTF
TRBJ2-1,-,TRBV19,TGTGCCAGTAGTATCGGGAGCTCCTACAATGAGCAGTTCTTC,CASSIGSSYNEQFF
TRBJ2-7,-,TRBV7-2,TGTGCCAGCAGCTTAGCCGCGAGAGGAGACTACGAGCAGTACTTC,CASSLAARGDYEQYF
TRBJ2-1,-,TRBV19,TGTGCCAGTAGTATAGATAACTCAGGGTGGGTGCGGGGCAATGAGCAGTTCTTC,CASSIDNSGWVRGNEQFF
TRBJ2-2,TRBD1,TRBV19,TGTGCCAGTAGTATTCGACAGGGGGGCACCGGGGAGCTGTTTTTT,CASSIRQGGTGELFF
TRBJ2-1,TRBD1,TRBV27,TGTGCCAGCAGTCCCCCGGACAGGGCCTACAATGAGCAGTTCTTC,CASSPPDRAYNEQFF
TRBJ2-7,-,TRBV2,TGTGCCAGCAGATTCAGGGGTCACGAGCAGTACTTC,CASRFRGHEQYF
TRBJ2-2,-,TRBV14,TGTGCCAGCAGCCAAGAACACCTGAACACCGGGGAGCTGTTTTTT,CASSQEHLNTGELFF
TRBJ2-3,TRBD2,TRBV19,TGTGCCAGTAGTTTGACTAGCGGGAGACAAGATACGCAGTATTTT,CASSLTSGRQDTQYF
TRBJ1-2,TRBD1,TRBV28,TGTGCCAGCAGTTTCCGGTCGGGGGACAGGGTAGATTTGTTGGACTATGGCTACACCTTC,CASSFRSGDRVDLLDYGYTF
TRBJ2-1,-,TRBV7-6,TGTGCCAGCAGCTTAGAAATAGCAAGGTACAATGAGCAGTTCTTC,CASSLEIARYNEQFF
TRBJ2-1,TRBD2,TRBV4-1,TGCGCCAGCAGCCCCACTAGCGGGAGGGCCTTTAACAATGAGCAGTTCTTC,CASSPTSGRAFNNEQFF
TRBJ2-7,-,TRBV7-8,TGTGCCAGCAGCTTAGGAGGCCTGGCGAGGAGCTCCTACGAGCAGTACTTC,CASSLGGLARSSYEQYF
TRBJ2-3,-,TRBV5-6,TGTGCCAGCAGCCCGGACTCTCTAGGGCATACGCAGTATTTT,CASSPDSLGHTQYF
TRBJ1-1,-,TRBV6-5,TGTGCCAGCAGCACCGGCGTAAACACTGAAGCTTTCTTT,CASSTGVNTEAFF
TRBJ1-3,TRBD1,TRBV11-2,TGTGCCAGCAGCGATTCCAGGGGGACCATATATTTT,CASSDSRGTIYF
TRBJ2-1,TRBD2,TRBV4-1,TGCGCCAGCAGCTTGGGACTAGCGGGAGTTCTTGAGCAGTTCTTC,CASSLGLAGVLEQFF
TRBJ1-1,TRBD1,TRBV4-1,TGCGCCAGCAGCCAATGGGACAGGGGTGACACTGAAGCTTTCTTT,CASSQWDRGDTEAFF
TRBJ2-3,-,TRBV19,TGTGCCAGTAGTACGAGTTCTAGCACAGATACGCAGTATTTT,CASSTSSSTDTQYF
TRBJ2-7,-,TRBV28,TGTGCCAGCAGTTCCCCTTTCCCGGGGTACGAGCAGTACTTC,CASSSPFPGYEQYF
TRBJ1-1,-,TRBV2,TGTGCCAGCATAGGGGTGACTGAAGCTTTCTTT,CASIGVTEAFF